A selection of T cell receptor beta chains follows, all from one sample in a study of human T cells and chemical hapten exposure. MiXCR, run by TCRdb on the RACE reads, gives a single entry per CDR3 protein. The sample lists a few hundred thousand distinct CDR3 sequences; roughly 5% were seen once. Material: whole blood, obtained in connection with sensitization to the hapten diphenylcyclopropenone (DPC). The receptors come from a woman in her forties or fifties with alopecia areata. Some clones in this sample may be carry-over from other donors' samples. The CDR3 runs from the conserved cysteine through the conserved F or W. Fields, in order: CDR3 length, J gene, V gene, D gene, clone size, CDR3 DNA, CDR3 protein. D genes are given only for firm matches. Part of the rows lack a size; the others show once, few, many or a class for expanded clones.

15 TRBJ2-2 TRBV9 NA few TGTGCCAGCAGCCCCCTGGGCTCGAACACCGGGGAGCTGTTTTTT CASSPLGSNTGELFF
14 TRBJ2-1 TRBV12-3/TRBV12-4 TRBD2 NA TGTGCCAGCAGTTTTCTAGCGGGGGGCGGTGAGCAGTTCTTC CASSFLAGGGEQFF
15 TRBJ2-3 TRBV7-9 NA many TGTGCCAGCAGCTTAAATCGGGGCGAAACAGATACGCAGTATTTT CASSLNRGETDTQYF
13 TRBJ2-1 TRBV5-1 NA many TGCGCCAGCAGCTTGGCGTCATTCACTGAGCAGTTCTTC CASSLASFTEQFF
13 TRBJ1-1 TRBV3-1 NA many TGTGCCAGCACCCAGTTGGGGGGCACTGAAGCTTTCTTT CASTQLGGTEAFF
12 TRBJ1-1 TRBV29-1 TRBD1 many TGCAGCACTTTGACAGGGGGCACTGAAGCTTTCTTT CSTLTGGTEAFF
15 TRBJ1-5 TRBV13 NA few TGTGCCAGCAGTTCAGGGCCTGGCTTTAATCAGCCCCAGCATTTT CASSSGPGFNQPQHF
15 TRBJ2-5 TRBV18 TRBD2 NA TGTGCCAGCTCACCACGTGCGGGGGAAGGAGAGACCCAGTACTTC CASSPRAGEGETQYF
12 TRBJ1-1 TRBV12-3/TRBV12-4 NA many TGTGCCACGGGGACGGCGGGCACTGAAGCTTTCTTT CATGTAGTEAFF
14 TRBJ1-1 TRBV10-3 NA many TGTGCCATCAGTGAGGGGGGATTAAACACTGAAGCTTTCTTT CAISEGGLNTEAFF
16 TRBJ2-7 TRBV12-3/TRBV12-4 TRBD1 NA TGTGCCAGCAGTTTAGCCCCTCCTGACAGGGTCTACGAGCAGTACTTC CASSLAPPDRVYEQYF
14 TRBJ2-7 TRBV5-6 NA many TGTGCCAGCAGCTCCCGGACAGAAACCTACGAGCAGTACTTC CASSSRTETYEQYF
13 TRBJ2-7 TRBV14 NA many TGTGCCAGCAGCCGGGCAGCTACCTACGAGCAGTACTTC CASSRAATYEQYF
14 TRBJ2-3 TRBV29-1 NA many TGCAGCGTTGATGGTGACAGTTCCAGAGATACGCAGTATTTT CSVDGDSSRDTQYF
15 TRBJ2-2 TRBV6-2/TRBV6-3 TRBD2 many TGTGCCAGCAGCAGCGGACTAGCGGGAGCTGAGGAGCTGTTTTTT CASSSGLAGAEELFF
17 TRBJ2-1 TRBV6-6 NA many TGTGCCAGCAGTTACTTTGAAGTCCCACGGTCCTCCAATGAGCAGTTCTTC CASSYFEVPRSSNEQFF
15 TRBJ1-2 TRBV27 NA many TGTGCCAGCAGCCCTGCCGGGACAATACGATATGGCTACACCTTC CASSPAGTIRYGYTF
16 TRBJ1-1 TRBV11-2 TRBD1 few TGTGCCAGCAGCTTGACAGGGGGGGCTGTGAACACTGAAGCTTTCTTT CASSLTGGAVNTEAFF
14 TRBJ1-5 TRBV12-3/TRBV12-4 NA many TGTGCCAGCAGTTTAGGTGGTACAGTTCAGCCCCAGCATTTT CASSLGGTVQPQHF
16 TRBJ1-1 TRBV18 TRBD1 few TGTGCCAGCTCACCATCCGGGAGGGGGCCGAGCACTGAAGCTTTCTTT CASSPSGRGPSTEAFF
15 TRBJ2-1 TRBV5-5 TRBD2 many TGTGCCAGCACTACCTGGACTAGCGGGGGGAGTGAGCAGTTCTTC CASTTWTSGGSEQFF
15 TRBJ2-7 TRBV6-1 NA few TGTGCCAGCAGTGAAGCTAAGGACGGACCCTACGAGCAGTACTTC CASSEAKDGPYEQYF
12 TRBJ1-1 TRBV6-5 NA many TGTGCCAGCAGTTACTCGAACACTGAAGCTTTCTTT CASSYSNTEAFF
16 TRBJ2-3 TRBV5-4 TRBD2 many TGTGCCAGCAGCTTGGATAGCGGGGGCAGAGCAGATACGCAGTATTTT CASSLDSGGRADTQYF